These T cell receptor beta chains were read from a single sample in a study of blood T cells in healthy people across ages. TCRdb redid the calling of the 5' RACE reads with MiXCR, one entry per CDR3 protein. The repertoire includes hundreds of thousands of distinct CDR3 sequences, 52% of them detected once, and roughly 13% sits in the top ten. The sample taken for sequencing was blood. The receptor set was obtained from a woman of 80 years or more in good health. Each CDR3 is given with its conserved first and last residue. Each record gives: V gene, J gene, CDR3 length, D gene, clone size, CDR3 protein, CDR3 DNA. D genes are given only for firm matches. The listing skips clone size in some rows; elsewhere it reads once, few, many or a size class.

TRBV7-2	TRBJ2-1	15	.	once	CASSTTEVAYNEQFF	TGTGCCAGCAGCACAACAGAGGTCGCCTACAATGAGCAGTTCTTC
TRBV20-1	TRBJ2-4	12	TRBD1	many	CSAGQGRNIQYF	TGCAGTGCTGGACAGGGAAGGAACATTCAGTACTTC
TRBV25-1	TRBJ2-3	17	TRBD2	.	CASSRGATSGSTDTQYF	TGTGCCAGCAGCCGGGGGGCGACTAGCGGGAGCACAGATACGCAGTATTTT
TRBV6-5	TRBJ2-2	15	.	.	CASSQTGINTGELFF	TGTGCCAGCAGCCAAACAGGGATCAACACCGGGGAGCTGTTTTTT
TRBV12-3/TRBV12-4	TRBJ2-2	16	.	.	CASRRESGAPTGELFF	TGTGCCAGCAGGAGGGAATCAGGGGCACCGACCGGGGAGCTGTTTTTT
TRBV4-2	TRBJ2-1	15	.	many	CASSQEGSSYNEQFF	TGTGCCAGCAGCCAGGAGGGGAGCTCCTACAATGAGCAGTTCTTC
TRBV9	TRBJ2-3	15	.	.	CASSSDSVRGDTQYF	TGTGCCAGCAGCTCGGACAGCGTACGAGGAGATACGCAGTATTTT
TRBV7-9	TRBJ1-1	14	TRBD1	.	CASPPQGAGAEAFF	TGTGCCAGCCCGCCCCAGGGGGCAGGAGCTGAAGCTTTCTTT
TRBV20-1	TRBJ2-1	14	TRBD2	few	CSARGTSSINEQFF	TGCAGTGCAAGAGGGACTAGCAGCATCAATGAGCAGTTCTTC
TRBV5-1	TRBJ2-3	15	.	.	CASSLEGAGGDTQYF	TGCGCCAGCAGCTTGGAAGGGGCCGGGGGAGATACGCAGTATTTT
TRBV20-1	TRBJ1-2	14	TRBD1	many	CSAPRDSPNYGYTF	TGCAGTGCTCCCCGGGACAGTCCTAACTATGGCTACACCTTC
TRBV5-1	TRBJ2-7	14	TRBD1	.	CACSAGTGAYEQYF	TGCGCCTGCAGCGCCGGGACAGGGGCGTACGAGCAGTACTTC